In its sample, the clone carrying this T cell receptor (beta chain) is medium-sized. Antigen: not known. Because this beta chain is a stray read in a library intended to capture alpha chains, its abundance should not be given much weight. The record originates from a study of spatial heterogeneity in lung cancer. Study results and limitations: Ubiquitous expanded TCR counts tracked ubiquitous nonsynonymous mutations; regional expanded TCR counts tracked regional nonsynonymous mutations. Expanded alpha and beta TCR counts within tumors tracked tumor mutation counts.

TCRdb re-derived calls from the 5' RACE reads in MiXCR, one entry per CDR3 protein. The table shows roughly 5,700 distinct CDR3 sequences, with around 8% occurring only once. The sample's time point: sample taken at primary tumor resection. Donors were some 72 untreated early-stage non-small cell lung cancer patients. Unsorted tumor, nontumor lung tissue or cryopreserved PBMC supplied the whole RNA. This TCR came from a female donor with early-stage non-small cell lung cancer. This specimen consisted of lung tumor tissue, obtained at surgery.

CDR3 amino acids: CASSLAGGTDTQYF. CDR3 DNA: TGTGCCAGCAGCTTAGCGGGGGGAACAGATACGCAGTATTTT. The V call is TRBV7-8, the J call TRBJ2-3; the D gene is possibly TRBD2 (6 bases). The CDR3 extends over 14 amino acids. V was shortened by 0 bases and J by 3 bases, with 7 bases between the two germline ends. The germline V gene has CDR1 SGHVS and CDR2 FQNEAQ.